The 21 T cell receptor beta chains given below trace back to one sample, sequenced in a study of T cell repertoires in cytomegalovirus infection. Their antigens are not known. TCRdb processed the reads anew with MiXCR; each CDR3 protein has one entry. Seen here are around 710,000 distinct CDR3 sequences, 25% to 35% observed once, and the top ten hold 10% to 15%. Here the sequenced sample was cultured CD8+ T cells from PBMCs, taken from culture after CMV antigen stimulation. These receptors all stem from a human donor in good health (CMV status not recorded). Some clones in this sample may be carry-over from other donors' samples.

This clonotype was counted between two and nine times. The chain has TRBV24-1 and TRBJ2-3; 14 positions match TRBD2. Unmatched junction bases numbered 6, after V lost 3 bases and J lost 2 bases. Germline CDR1 KGHDR, CDR2 SFDVKD. This CDR3 spans 18 amino acids. DNA for the CDR3: TGTGCCACCAGTGATGGACTAGCGGGGGGAAGCCACACAGATACGCAGTATTTT. Translating it yields CATSDGLAGGSHTDTQYF.

This clonotype was detected a few times. This chain uses TRBV12-3 or TRBV12-4 with TRBJ2-5; 8 nucleotides align to TRBD1. The CDR3 covers 15 residues. The V and J ends lost 7 bases and 5 bases, in that order; junction bases with no gene match: 12. CDR3 coding DNA: TGTGCCAGCACCGATTGGACAGGGATACAGGAGACCCAGTACTTC. This translates into CASTDWTGIQETQYF.

The chain is built from TRBV4-1 and TRBJ2-1; 14 bases are shared with TRBD2. From germline, CDR1 is MGHRA and CDR2 YSYEKL. V lost 4 bases to trimming and J lost 12 bases; unmatched junction nucleotides: 14. This CDR3 has 17 residues. The CDR3 DNA reads TGCGCCAGCAGCCCCGAACGACTAGCGGGGGGGCTTGTTGTGCAGTTCTTC. Protein product: CASSPERLAGGLVVQFF.

The chain uses TRBV6-2 or TRBV6-3 and TRBJ1-1; no clear D. V lost 1 base, J lost 0 bases, and 24 bases lay in between. Germline-derived CDR1 and CDR2 are MNHEY and SVGEGT. This CDR3 has 20 amino acids. CDR3 sequence: CASSYWGLLSSDSMNTEAFF. As DNA, the CDR3 is TGTGCCAGCAGTTACTGGGGTCTCCTAAGTTCGGACTCTATGAACACTGAAGCTTTCTTT.

The V and J genes are TRBV7-6 and TRBJ2-2; D perhaps matches TRBD2 (7 bases). The V gene's germline CDR1 is SGHVS and CDR2 FNYEAQ. The CDR3 loop spans 15 amino acids. Trimming took off 5 bases at V and 4 bases at J, with 14 bases between the two ends. The CDR3 loop reads CASSMTGGPTGELFF. In DNA form, the CDR3 reads TGTGCCAGCAGCATGACGGGGGGCCCCACCGGGGAGCTGTTTTTT.

In this sample, this clonotype turned up a few times. J is TRBJ1-4 and V is TRBV7-2; no definite D call. V was shortened by 5 bases and J by 0 bases, with 16 bases between the two germline ends. Germline V CDR1 and CDR2: SGHTA, FQGNSA. This CDR3 is 17 amino acids long. CDR3 coding DNA: TGTGCCAGCAGCCTATTGGACGGAGCTGCAACTAATGAAAAACTGTTTTTT. Its translation: CASSLLDGAATNEKLFF.

This clonotype was seen repeatedly, ten times or more. This chain joins TRBV7-8 and TRBJ2-7, with D unresolved. The CDR3 sequence is 13 residues long. Deletions cut 1 base from V and 6 bases from J, with 10 bases between. CDR1 is SGHVS and CDR2 is FQNEAQ in the germline V gene. CDR3 sequence (DNA): TGTGCCAGCAGCTTAGAATGGATCTTCGAGCAGTACTTC. Its translation: CASSLEWIFEQYF.

The chain recombines TRBV7-6 with TRBJ1-3, with 8 positions matching TRBD1. Germline V gives CDR1 SGHVS, CDR2 FNYEAQ. V lost 5 bases to trimming and J lost 0 bases; unmatched junction nucleotides: 6. This CDR3 is 16 amino acids long. The CDR3 nucleotides are TGTGCCAGCAGCGAAGCAGGGGGCGTCTCTGGAAACACCATATATTTT. As protein: CASSEAGGVSGNTIYF.

The chain has TRBV2 and TRBJ1-3; 10 positions match TRBD1. The V gene end was trimmed by 10 bases and the J gene end by 1 base; junction bases not matched to a gene: 16. Germline V gene lookup returns CDR1 SNHLY and CDR2 FYNNEI. This CDR3 region has 18 residues. Here the CDR3 DNA reads TGTGCCACTAACCTTGGACAGGGGGAGATACGGTCTGGAAACACCATATATTTT. Encoded protein: CATNLGQGEIRSGNTIYF.

This chain uses TRBV6-5 with TRBJ2-3; 7 bases match TRBD2. Germline assignment: CDR1 MNHEY and CDR2 SVGAGI. The CDR3 loop spans 16 amino acids. Trimming removed 6 bases from V and 2 bases from J; junction bases left unmatched: 11. CDR3 region: CASSLWGGTNTDTQYF. CDR3 coding DNA: TGTGCCAGCAGCCTCTGGGGGGGAACTAACACAGATACGCAGTATTTT.

The chain recombines TRBV14 with TRBJ2-7, with TRBD1 matching 8 bases. Germline V gene lookup returns CDR1 SGHDN and CDR2 FVKESK. The CDR3 has 16 residues. V was clipped by 4 bases and J by 4 bases; unmatched bases: 12. CDR3 in amino acids: CASSPSQGALLYEQYV. CDR3 bases: TGTGCCAGCAGCCCTAGCCAGGGGGCTTTACTTTACGAGCAGTACGTC.

This clonotype has more than one count but fewer than ten. The chain has TRBV27 and TRBJ2-2, with 7 bases identical to TRBD1. This CDR3 has 13 residues. Germline-derived CDR1 and CDR2 are MNHEY and SMNVEV (reference sequence). J lost 6 bases, V lost 6 bases, and 4 bases had no gene match. CDR3 sequence: CASRTGTPGELFF. The CDR3 DNA is TGTGCCAGCAGGACAGGGACACCCGGGGAGCTGTTTTTT.

The rearrangement links TRBV7-9 to TRBJ1-2; TRBD1 aligns across 8 bases. Losses at the gene ends were 2 bases for V and 2 bases for J; bases not matched to a gene: 7. CDR1 is SEHNR and CDR2 is FQNEAQ in the germline V gene (reference sequence). The CDR3 is 16 amino acids. The CDR3 is CASSLTQGQGNYGYTF. The CDR3 DNA reads as TGTGCCAGCAGCTTAACCCAAGGACAGGGAAACTATGGCTACACCTTC.

The CDR3 nucleotides read TGTGCCAGCAGCCGGCCTGGGGGGTACTATGGCTACACCTTC. Its translation: CASSRPGGYYGYTF. The chain employs TRBV5-5 and TRBJ1-2, with D possibly being TRBD1 (5 bases). This CDR3 contains 14 residues. Between the trimmed V and J ends, which lost 4 bases and 3 bases, there was a span of 13 bases. Germline CDR1 is SGHKS and CDR2 is YYEKEE (reference sequence). The full variable domain, rest sourced from reference TRBV5-5 and TRBJ1-2, is DAGVTQSPTHLIKTRGQQVTLRCSPISGHKSVSWYQQVLGQGPQFIFQYYEKEERGRGNFPDRFSARQFPNYSSELNVNALLLGDSALYLCASSRPGGYYGYTFGSGTRLTVV.

V usage is TRBV27 and J usage is TRBJ1-6; 9 nucleotides align to TRBD1. The germline V gene has CDR1 MNHEY and CDR2 SMNVEV (reference sequence). The ends lost 4 bases at V and 6 bases at J; junction bases unmatched: 4. The CDR3 spans 15 residues. The CDR3 nucleotides read TGTGCCAGCAGTTCCCGGGACAGGGCTAATTCACCCCTCCACTTT. Residues: CASSSRDRANSPLHF.

This clonotype was detected ten times or more. The chain combines TRBV6-1 with TRBJ2-3; the match to TRBD1 covers 7 bases. The trim removed 6 bases at V and 0 bases at J, leaving 3 bases unmatched. This CDR3 region has 14 residues. The germline gives CDR1 MNHNS, CDR2 SASEGT. As DNA, the CDR3 is TGTGCCAGCAGACAGGGGTTGAGCACAGATACGCAGTATTTT. Amino acid sequence: CASRQGLSTDTQYF.

This clonotype was seen a handful of times. This rearrangement joins TRBV29-1 to TRBJ1-2; D unclear. Trimming pared 5 bases from V and 5 bases from J, leaving 12 bases between. The CDR3 is made up of 12 amino acids. The germline CDR1 and CDR2 sequences are SQVTM and ANQGSEA. CDR3 sequence reads: CSVLVAEYGYTF. The CDR3 DNA sequence: TGCAGCGTTCTTGTGGCGGAGTATGGCTACACCTTC.

V is TRBV12-3 or TRBV12-4 and J is TRBJ1-5, with D uncertain. The CDR3 sequence is 14 residues long. Trimming shortened V by 3 bases and J by 7 bases, and 13 bases separated the two germline ends. This chain's CDR3 is CASSFGRTEQPQHF. The CDR3 region has the DNA TGTGCCAGCAGTTTCGGCAGGACTGAACAGCCCCAGCATTTT.

The V call is TRBV7-9, the J call TRBJ2-3; D is possibly TRBD1 or TRBD2 (5 bases each). Per the germline V gene, CDR1 is SEHNR and CDR2 is FQNEAQ (reference sequence). The germline V and J ends were trimmed by 5 bases and 0 bases, with 12 bases remaining between them. This CDR3 has 15 amino acids. The CDR3 DNA sequence: TGTGCCAGCAGCCACCGGGACCGAAGCACAGATACGCAGTATTTT. Translation gives CASSHRDRSTDTQYF.

V gene TRBV7-6 combines with J gene TRBJ2-1; D not certain. Germline CDR1 and CDR2: SGHVS and FNYEAQ. V gave up 2 bases and J gave up 7 bases, with 15 bases separating them. This CDR3 has 15 amino acids. The CDR3 nucleotides are TGTGCCAGCAGCTTAACTCAGTCATACTATAATGAGCAGTTCTTC. Amino acid sequence: CASSLTQSYYNEQFF.

This clonotype was counted only a few times. V and J are TRBV7-6 and TRBJ2-7; 9 bases are a match to TRBD1. Germline values: CDR1 SGHVS, CDR2 FNYEAQ. Trimming cost V 4 bases and J 6 bases; bases outside gene matches: 4. CDR3 length: 13 amino acids. CDR3 loop: CASSSGTGREQYF. CDR3 sequence (DNA): TGTGCCAGCAGCTCTGGGACAGGGCGCGAGCAGTACTTC.